The sequence of this TCR beta chain was determined in a study of beta chain features in type 1 diabetes. CDR3 length equals 13 residues. Unmatched junction bases numbered 2, after V lost 5 bases and J lost 2 bases. Looked up from germline, CDR1 is SGHTA and CDR2 is FQGNSA. The isolated RNA, all of it, was reverse transcribed, so expressed TCRB transcripts were what got sequenced. Naive, central memory and regulatory T cell samples averaged about 3.4 million reads. Using immunoSEQ multiplex PCR, the repertoire was profiled, and TCRdb retains in-frame clones only, with some absent. The sample lists about 650,000 clones, approximately 13% occurring once. Study-wide points: People with Type 1 diabetes carried modestly yet significantly shorter TCRB CDR3s in all four CD4+ subsets. Shorter templates might be favored by PCR, and equally so in patients and in controls. Any role of HLA type in TCRB rearrangement remained unresolved here.

CD45RO/CCR7/CD25/CD127/CD95/CD27 sorting isolated CD4+ naive, central memory, regulatory and stem cell-like memory cells. Concerning this clone: Its antigen is undetermined. Other DNA sequences in this specimen translate into the identical CDR3.

This TCR was recovered from a man aged 30 to 45 with type 1 diabetes. The sequenced sample was naive CD4+ T cells from blood. The chain combines TRBV7-2 with TRBJ2-5; 7 bases match TRBD2. The CDR3 reads CASSPGLQETQYF. The DNA for the CDR3 is TGTGCCAGCAGCCCGGGACTACAAGAGACCCAGTACTTC.